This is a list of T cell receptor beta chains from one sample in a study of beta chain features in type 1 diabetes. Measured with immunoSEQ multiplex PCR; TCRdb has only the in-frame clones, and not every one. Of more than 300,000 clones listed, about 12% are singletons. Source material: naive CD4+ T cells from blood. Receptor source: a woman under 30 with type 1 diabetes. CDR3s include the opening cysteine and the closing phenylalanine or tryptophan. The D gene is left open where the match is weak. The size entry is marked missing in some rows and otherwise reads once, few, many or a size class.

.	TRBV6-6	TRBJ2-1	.	CASTPSGGTYNEQFF	TGTGCCAGCACTCCCTCTGGCGGCACCTACAATGAGCAGTTCTTC
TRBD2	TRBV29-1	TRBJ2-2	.	CSVVIAGVGTGELFF	TGCAGCGTTGTAATAGCGGGAGTGGGCACCGGGGAGCTGTTTTTT
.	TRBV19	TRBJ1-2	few	CASSIQDSDGYTF	TGTGCCAGTAGTATACAAGACAGCGATGGCTACACCTTC
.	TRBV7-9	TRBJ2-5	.	CASSLGEPQETQYF	TGTGCCAGCAGCTTAGGGGAGCCCCAAGAGACCCAGTACTTC
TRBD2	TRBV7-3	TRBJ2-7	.	CASSLTSGRNEQYF	TGTGCCAGCAGCCTGACTAGCGGGAGGAACGAGCAGTACTTC
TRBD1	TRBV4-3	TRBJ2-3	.	CASSQAPQTGGLGDTQYF	TGCGCCAGCAGCCAGGCCCCGCAAACAGGGGGCTTAGGAGATACGCAGTATTTT
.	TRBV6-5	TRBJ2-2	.	CASESTPSRTGELFF	TGTGCCAGCGAATCTACCCCCTCCAGGACCGGGGAGCTGTTTTTT
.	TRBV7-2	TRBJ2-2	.	CASSPPGLRGSGELFF	TGTGCCAGCAGCCCTCCGGGACTCCGAGGATCCGGGGAGCTGTTTTTT
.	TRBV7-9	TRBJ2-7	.	CASSGARGLSYEQYF	TGTGCCAGCAGCGGCGCGCGGGGACTTTCCTACGAGCAGTACTTC
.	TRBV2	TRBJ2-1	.	CASTQTGAYNEQFF	TGTGCCAGCACCCAGACAGGAGCCTACAATGAGCAGTTCTTC
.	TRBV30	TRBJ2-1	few	CAWSLSTGFSYNEQFF	TGTGCCTGGAGTTTGTCAACGGGGTTCTCCTACAATGAGCAGTTCTTC
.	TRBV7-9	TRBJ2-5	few	CASSLSDTSQETQYF	TGTGCCAGCAGCTTATCGGACACGAGCCAAGAGACCCAGTACTTC
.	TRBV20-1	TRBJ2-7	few	CSVAGTYEQYF	TGCAGTGTGGCGGGGACCTACGAGCAGTACTTC
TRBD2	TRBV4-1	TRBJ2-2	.	CASFGAAGALSGGELFF	TGCGCCAGCTTTGGGGCAGCGGGGGCCCTATCGGGCGGGGAGCTGTTTTTT
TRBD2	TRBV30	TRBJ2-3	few	CAWSEGLATDTQYF	TGTGCCTGGAGTGAGGGACTAGCTACAGATACGCAGTATTTT
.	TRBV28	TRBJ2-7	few	CASSSPGQEGYEQYF	TGTGCCAGCAGTTCGCCCGGGCAGGAGGGGTACGAGCAGTACTTC
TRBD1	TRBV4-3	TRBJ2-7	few	CASSPSTGRPYEQYF	TGCGCCAGCAGCCCCTCGACAGGGCGGCCCTACGAGCAGTACTTC
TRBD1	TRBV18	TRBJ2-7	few	CASSPRTGTGDEQYF	TGTGCCAGCTCACCACGAACCGGGACAGGAGACGAGCAGTACTTC
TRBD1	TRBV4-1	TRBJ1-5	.	CASSRTGGQPQHF	TGCGCCAGCAGCCGGACAGGGGGGCAGCCCCAGCATTTT
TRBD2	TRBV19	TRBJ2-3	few	CASRTDWREGRDTQYF	TGTGCCAGTAGGACAGATTGGCGGGAGGGCCGGGATACGCAGTATTTT
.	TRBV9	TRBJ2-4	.	CASSVSGPVYDKNIQYF	TGTGCCAGCAGCGTATCAGGTCCGGTTTATGACAAAAACATTCAGTACTTC
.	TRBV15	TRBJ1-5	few	CATRAFSNQPQHF	TGTGCCACCAGAGCTTTTAGCAATCAGCCCCAGCATTTT
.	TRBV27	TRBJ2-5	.	CASSYHGSQETQYF	TGTGCCAGCAGCTACCACGGGAGTCAAGAGACCCAGTACTTC
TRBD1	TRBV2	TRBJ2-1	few	CASTNGQTGNEQFF	TGTGCCAGCACCAACGGGCAGACAGGGAATGAGCAGTTCTTC
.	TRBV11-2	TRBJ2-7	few	CASSSRGWTYEQYF	TGTGCCAGCAGCTCCCGAGGTTGGACCTACGAGCAGTACTTC
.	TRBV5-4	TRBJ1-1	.	CASSLDRNTEAFF	TGTGCCAGCAGCCTGGACAGGAACACTGAAGCTTTCTTT
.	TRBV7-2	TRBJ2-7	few	CASRSSYEQYF	TGTGCCAGCAGATCGTCCTACGAGCAGTACTTC
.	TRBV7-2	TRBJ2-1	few	CASSLTEREQFF	TGTGCCAGCAGCTTAACGGAGCGGGAGCAGTTCTTC
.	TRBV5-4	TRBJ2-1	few	CASSLKVIPGVRGNEQFF	TGTGCCAGCAGTTTGAAGGTGATACCGGGAGTACGCGGCAATGAGCAGTTCTTC
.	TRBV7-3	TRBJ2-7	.	CASSLSSGNEQYF	TGTGCCAGCAGCTTATCTTCCGGGAACGAGCAGTACTTC
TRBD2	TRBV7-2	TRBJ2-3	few	CASSFRAGGTDTQYF	TGTGCCAGCAGCTTTAGAGCGGGGGGCACAGATACGCAGTATTTT
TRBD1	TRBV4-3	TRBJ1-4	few	CASSQAAHRGSTNEKLFF	TGCGCCAGCAGCCAAGCGGCCCACAGGGGATCAACTAATGAAAAACTGTTTTTT